What follows are 24 T cell receptor beta chains derived from one specimen sequenced in a study of cytomegalovirus exposure and HLA in healthy donors (dated by TCRdb to 2015 to 2018). The library relied on the immunoSEQ multiplex PCR assay. A mixture of 60 forward primers for TCR Vbeta segments and 13 reverse primers for TCR Jbeta segments was used in the multiplex PCR. The table comes from immuneACCESS by way of TCRdb, which keeps in-frame sequences with V and J called. Part of the clones is missing from these tables; in studies checked, under half for an unresolved V gene and the rest for unknown reasons. The sample has approximately 80,000 clones on record. Clones ranked in the top ten supply approximately 4.2% of the sample. The specimen was PBMCs. These TCRs come from a man aged 18 to 30 in good health and CMV-seropositive.

The rearrangement uses TRBV18 and TRBJ2-7; 9 bases match TRBD1. The CDR3 totals 15 residues. Trimming at V came to 0 bases and at J to 4 bases, leaving 4 bases not matched to a gene. Per the germline V gene, CDR1 is KGHSH and CDR2 is LQKENI. Here the CDR3 reads CASSPPWTGEYEQYF. CDR3 nucleotides: TGTGCCAGCTCACCACCCTGGACAGGGGAGTACGAGCAGTACTTC.

The CDR3 DNA reads TGTGCCAGTAGTCCCCGGACAGATAACTATGGCTACACCTTC. Translated: CASSPRTDNYGYTF. This rearrangement joins TRBV19 to TRBJ1-2; tentatively, D is TRBD1 (6 bases). The CDR3 totals 14 residues. Trimming left V 5 bases short and J 1 base short, with 11 bases between. From germline, CDR1 is LNHDA and CDR2 SQIVND (reference sequence).

The V and J genes are TRBV2 and TRBJ2-7, with D hard to call. The length of the CDR3 is 14 residues. V was pared by 6 bases and J by 5 bases, with 17 bases between. Germline V CDR1 and CDR2: SNHLY, FYNNEI. CDR3: CASRYEVRTHEQYF. In DNA, the CDR3 is TGTGCCAGCAGATACGAGGTCAGAACCCACGAGCAGTACTTC. The whole variable domain, remainder taken from reference TRBV2 and TRBJ2-7, is EPEVTQTPSHQVTQMGQEVILRCVPISNHLYFYWYRQILGQKVEFLVSFYNNEISEKSEIFDDQFSVERPDGSNFTLKIRSTKLEDSAMYFCASRYEVRTHEQYFGPGTRLTVT.

V is TRBV19 and J is TRBJ2-1, with TRBD1 matching over 10 bases. V was pared by 5 bases and J by 9 bases, with 7 bases of the junction left unmatched. This CDR3 region has 14 residues. Per germline, CDR1 LNHDA and CDR2 SQIVND (reference sequence). The CDR3 DNA sequence: TGTGCCAGTAGTGTCGGGACAGGGGTGTTTGAGCAGTTCTTC. The encoded protein is CASSVGTGVFEQFF.

The CDR3 region has the DNA TGCGCCAGCAGCCCACGACAGGGCCCCAGCGAGCAGTACTTC. It encodes CASSPRQGPSEQYF. The rearrangement links TRBV5-1 to TRBJ2-7; 7 bases line up with TRBD1. Germline CDR1 and CDR2: SGHRS and YFSETQ. The CDR3 has 14 residues. V shed 4 bases, J shed 6 bases, and the junction held 10 bases outside the gene matches.

This chain connects TRBV19 to TRBJ1-5, with D hard to call. Germline V gene sequence: CDR1 LNHDA, CDR2 SQIVND (reference sequence). This CDR3 spans 16 amino acids. V gave up 3 bases and J gave up 2 bases, with 14 bases separating them. CDR3 loop: CASSIFSGLGNQPQHF. In nucleotides, the CDR3 is TGTGCCAGTAGTATCTTCTCGGGGTTGGGCAATCAGCCCCAGCATTTT.

This chain joins TRBV4-1 and TRBJ2-4; 12 bases line up with TRBD2. The CDR3 sequence is 18 residues long. From germline, CDR1 is MGHRA and CDR2 YSYEKL. V dropped 4 bases and J dropped 1; count of bases not matched to a gene: 8. The CDR3 DNA reads TGCGCCAGCAGCCTTCGACTAGCGGGAGACGTCGCCAAAAACATTCAGTACTTC. Translating gives CASSLRLAGDVAKNIQYF.

V gene TRBV5-6 combines with J gene TRBJ1-1; 9 bases fit TRBD1. The trim removed 4 bases at V and 8 bases at J, leaving 24 bases unmatched. The CDR3 has 19 amino acids. Germline V gene lookup returns CDR1 SGHDT and CDR2 YYEEEE. This CDR3 is CASSPLHRGLSGGGPEAFF. As DNA, the CDR3 is TGTGCCAGCAGCCCGCTACACAGGGGGCTTTCCGGCGGGGGACCGGAAGCTTTCTTT.

The V and J genes are TRBV5-5 and TRBJ2-2; 9 bases are shared with TRBD2. The trim removed 4 bases at V and 3 bases at J, leaving 7 bases unmatched. The CDR3 loop spans 16 amino acids. The germline gives CDR1 SGHKS, CDR2 YYEKEE (reference sequence). The chain's CDR3 is CASSTIAGVDTGELFF. DNA of the CDR3: TGTGCCAGCAGCACGATAGCGGGAGTTGACACCGGGGAGCTGTTTTTT.

V is TRBV2 and J is TRBJ1-6, with D hard to call. V lost 7 bases and J lost 0, with 13 bases in between. The CDR3 is 16 residues long. The V gene's germline CDR1 is SNHLY and CDR2 FYNNEI. This CDR3 is CASKPAEGSYNSPLHF. CDR3 sequence (DNA): TGTGCCAGCAAGCCGGCCGAGGGCTCCTATAATTCACCCCTCCACTTT.

This CDR3 reads CARPRENTEAFF. The DNA for the CDR3 is TGTGCCAGACCCAGGGAGAACACTGAAGCTTTCTTT. J is TRBJ1-1 and V is TRBV2; possible D gene TRBD1, 5 bases. Trimming took off 9 bases at V and 1 base at J, with 9 bases between the two ends. The germline gives CDR1 SNHLY, CDR2 FYNNEI. The CDR3 is 12 residues long.

V is TRBV28 and J is TRBJ1-1; D uncertain. Trimming pared 5 bases from V and 0 bases from J, leaving 13 bases between. Germline V CDR1 and CDR2: MDHEN, SYDVKM. The CDR3 covers 15 residues. The CDR3 protein is CASSPRRNMNTEAFF. The CDR3 DNA follows: TGTGCCAGCAGTCCTAGGAGAAACATGAACACTGAAGCTTTCTTT.

V is TRBV6-4 and J is TRBJ2-1; 8 bases match TRBD2. The CDR3 is made up of 14 amino acids. With 4 bases clipped from V and 4 bases from J, the junction kept 3 bases outside the gene matches. Germline V gives CDR1 MRHNA, CDR2 SNTAGT. CDR3 region: CASSVSGGYNEQFF. The CDR3 DNA reads TGTGCCAGCAGTGTGAGCGGGGGATACAATGAGCAGTTCTTC.

The V call is TRBV7-9, the J call TRBJ2-7; possibly TRBD2 for D (7 bases). V gave up 4 bases and J gave up 5 bases, with 12 bases separating them. Per the germline V gene, CDR1 is SEHNR and CDR2 is FQNEAQ (reference sequence). This CDR3 has 13 amino acids. This chain's CDR3 is CASSSRGGDEQYF. CDR3 DNA: TGTGCCAGCAGCTCTCGCGGGGGCGACGAGCAGTACTTC.

The chain uses TRBV5-6 and TRBJ1-2; perhaps TRBD1 as D (5 bases). This CDR3 spans 18 amino acids. CDR1 SGHDT and CDR2 YYEEEE come from the germline V gene. V lost 3 bases and J lost 2, with 23 bases in between. Written as DNA, the CDR3 is TGTGCCAGCAGCTCCCCGATTTCAGGGAGGGACCTGAACTATGGCTACACCTTC. Its protein is CASSSPISGRDLNYGYTF.

About this clone: One junction end disagrees with the germline gene, perhaps due to a read error. V and J are TRBV19 and TRBJ2-5, with 7 bases fitting TRBD1. The length of the CDR3 is 12 residues. Germline V gene sequence: CDR1 LNHDA, CDR2 SQIVND (reference sequence). The CDR3 nucleotides read TGCGCCACGAGGGGGCGCACTGAGACCCAGTACTTC. Its protein is CATRGRTETQYF.

The rearrangement links TRBV6-1 to TRBJ1-4; 9 nucleotides align to TRBD1. CDR1 is MNHNS and CDR2 is SASEGT in the germline V gene. The CDR3 contains 14 residues. V shed 6 bases, J shed 7 bases, and the junction held 6 bases outside the gene matches. As DNA, the CDR3 is TGTGCCAGCAGCACAGGGGGCAAGTTTGAAAAACTGTTTTTT. Amino acid sequence: CASSTGGKFEKLFF.

J is TRBJ1-1 and V is TRBV7-9; D call uncertain. The V gene lost 1 base and the J gene lost 6 bases, with 6 bases spanning the gap. This CDR3 region has 12 residues. Germline V gives CDR1 SEHNR, CDR2 FQNEAQ (reference sequence). The CDR3 is CASSLGSAEAFF. Here the CDR3 DNA reads TGTGCCAGCAGCTTAGGGTCAGCTGAAGCTTTCTTT.

The V call is TRBV28, the J call TRBJ2-7; 7 bases agree with TRBD2. With 5 bases clipped from V and 3 bases from J, the junction kept 7 bases outside the gene matches. The CDR3 covers 14 residues. Germline CDR1 and CDR2: MDHEN and SYDVKM. The CDR3: CASSLRRDYYEQYF. CDR3 nucleotides: TGTGCCAGCAGTCTTCGCCGGGACTACTACGAGCAGTACTTC. The variable domain in full, with the rest retrieved from reference TRBV28 and TRBJ2-7, is DVKVTQSSRYLVKRTGEKVFLECVQDMDHENMFWYRQDPGLGLRLIYFSYDVKMKEKGDIPEGYSVSREKKERFSLILESASTNQTSMYLCASSLRRDYYEQYFGPGTRLTVT.

V usage is TRBV11-2 and J usage is TRBJ2-7; the match to TRBD1 covers 8 bases. The CDR3 runs to 16 residues. In germline, CDR1 is SGHAT, CDR2 FQNNGV. V shed 1 base, J shed 7 bases, and the junction held 12 bases outside the gene matches. CDR3 DNA sequence: TGTGCCAGCAGCTTAGCCCCGGGACAGGTTGGTAGTGAGCAGTACTTC. Translation gives CASSLAPGQVGSEQYF.

This chain joins TRBV5-4 and TRBJ2-7; 8 positions agree with TRBD1. Germline CDR1 reads SGHNT; CDR2 reads YYREEE (reference sequence). CDR3 length: 15 amino acids. V shed 3 bases, J shed 2 bases, and the junction held 7 bases outside the gene matches. CDR3 sequence: CASSSPGTGTYEQYF. The DNA for the CDR3 is TGTGCCAGCAGCTCGCCCGGGACAGGAACCTACGAGCAGTACTTC.

This chain uses TRBV28 with TRBJ2-3; 7 bases match TRBD1. The CDR3 spans 16 residues. CDR1 MDHEN and CDR2 SYDVKM come from the germline V gene. V was pared by 8 bases and J by 1 base, with 12 bases of the junction left unmatched. This CDR3 is CASRWGLGGGTDTQYF. In DNA form, the CDR3 reads TGTGCCAGCCGCTGGGGATTAGGGGGCGGCACAGATACGCAGTATTTT. Based on the CDR3 plus reference TRBV28 and TRBJ2-3, the full variable domain is DVKVTQSSRYLVKRTGEKVFLECVQDMDHENMFWYRQDPGLGLRLIYFSYDVKMKEKGDIPEGYSVSREKKERFSLILESASTNQTSMYLCASRWGLGGGTDTQYFGPGTRLTVL.

This sequence joins TRBV5-4 and TRBJ2-7; 7 bases map to TRBD1. Germline CDR1 SGHNT, CDR2 YYREEE (reference sequence). The CDR3 consists of 16 residues. V lost 0 bases, J lost 2 bases, and 8 bases stayed unmatched. The CDR3 sequence: CASSLDPDRAAYEQYF. Here the CDR3 DNA reads TGTGCCAGCAGCTTGGACCCAGACAGGGCGGCCTACGAGCAGTACTTC.

V and J are TRBV7-2 and TRBJ2-7, with D tentatively TRBD1 (7 bases). The CDR3 is made up of 14 amino acids. Trimming left V 5 bases short and J 1 base short, with 12 bases between. Germline-derived CDR1 and CDR2 are SGHTA and FQGNSA. The CDR3 region is CASSEQGTSYEQYF. The CDR3 DNA follows: TGTGCCAGCAGCGAACAGGGGACTTCCTACGAGCAGTACTTC.